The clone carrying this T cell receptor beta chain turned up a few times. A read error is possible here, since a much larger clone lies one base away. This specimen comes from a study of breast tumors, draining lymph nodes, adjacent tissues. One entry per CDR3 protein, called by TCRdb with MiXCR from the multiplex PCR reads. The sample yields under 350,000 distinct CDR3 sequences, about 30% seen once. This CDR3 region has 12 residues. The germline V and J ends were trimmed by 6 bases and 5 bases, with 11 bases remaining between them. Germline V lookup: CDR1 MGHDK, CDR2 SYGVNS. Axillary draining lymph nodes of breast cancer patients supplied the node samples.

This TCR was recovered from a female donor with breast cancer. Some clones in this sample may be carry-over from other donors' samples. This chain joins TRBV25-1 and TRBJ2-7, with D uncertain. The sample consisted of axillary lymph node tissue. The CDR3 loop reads CASSPMNHEQYF. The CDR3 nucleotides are TGTGCCAGCAGCCCCATGAACCACGAGCAGTACTTC.